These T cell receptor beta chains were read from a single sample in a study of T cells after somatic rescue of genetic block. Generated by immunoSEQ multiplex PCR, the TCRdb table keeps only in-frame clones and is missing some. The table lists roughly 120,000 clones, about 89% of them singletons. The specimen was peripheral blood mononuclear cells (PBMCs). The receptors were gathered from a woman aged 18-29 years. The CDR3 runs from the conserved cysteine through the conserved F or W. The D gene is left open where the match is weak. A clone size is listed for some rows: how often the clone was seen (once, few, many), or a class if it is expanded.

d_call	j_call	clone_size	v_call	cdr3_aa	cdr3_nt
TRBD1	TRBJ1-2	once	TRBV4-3	CASSQSSTGGGGYTF	TGCGCCAGCAGCCAATCTTCAACAGGGGGCGGTGGCTACACCTTC
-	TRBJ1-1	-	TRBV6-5	CASSYGTGLNTEAFF	TGTGCCAGCAGTTACGGTACGGGCCTGAACACTGAAGCTTTCTTT
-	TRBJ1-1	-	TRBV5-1	CASSSGHLNTEAFF	TGCGCCAGCAGCTCCGGACACTTGAACACTGAAGCTTTCTTT
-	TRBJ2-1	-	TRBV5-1	CASSLSGGGPYNEQFF	TGCGCCAGCAGCTTGTCCGGAGGGGGACCCTACAATGAGCAGTTCTTC
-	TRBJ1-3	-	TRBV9	CASSTDVSGNTIYF	TGTGCCAGCAGCACCGATGTCTCTGGAAACACCATATATTTT
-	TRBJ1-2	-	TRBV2	CASRGRAVNYGYTF	TGTGCCAGCCGGGGGAGGGCGGTGAACTATGGCTACACCTTC
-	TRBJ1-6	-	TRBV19	CASRYIEAGNSPLHF	TGTGCCAGTCGATACATTGAAGCTGGTAATTCACCCCTCCACTTT
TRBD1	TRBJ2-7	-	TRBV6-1	CAINRGRGYEQYF	TGTGCCATCAACAGGGGGCGCGGCTACGAGCAGTACTTC
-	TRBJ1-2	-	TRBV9	CASSVEARDGYTF	TGTGCCAGCAGCGTAGAGGCGAGGGATGGCTACACCTTC
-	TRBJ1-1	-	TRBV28	CASSSSAGQDTEAFF	TGTGCCAGCAGTTCCTCGGCGGGGCAAGACACTGAAGCTTTCTTT
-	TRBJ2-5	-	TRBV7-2	CASSLRGATFQETQYF	TGTGCCAGCAGCTTACGGGGGGCCACCTTCCAAGAGACCCAGTACTTC
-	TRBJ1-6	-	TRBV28	CAILSGAEGNSPLHF	TGTGCCATCCTCTCGGGGGCGGAAGGAAATTCACCCCTCCACTTT
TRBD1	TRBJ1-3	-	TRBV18	CASSPGTASGNTIYF	TGTGCCAGCTCACCCGGGACAGCCTCTGGAAACACCATATATTTT
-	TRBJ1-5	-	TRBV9	CASSVEGGNQPQHF	TGTGCCAGCAGCGTAGAGGGAGGGAATCAGCCCCAGCATTTT
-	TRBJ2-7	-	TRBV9	CASSPRTAPNYEQYF	TGTGCCAGCAGCCCTCGGACGGCGCCAAACTACGAGCAGTACTTC
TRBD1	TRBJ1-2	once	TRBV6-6	CASSYSQGAADYGYTF	TGTGCCAGCAGTTACTCACAGGGGGCGGCTGACTATGGCTACACCTTC
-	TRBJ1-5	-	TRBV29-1	CSVGQKMGPQHF	TGCAGCGTGGGTCAAAAGATGGGGCCCCAGCATTTT
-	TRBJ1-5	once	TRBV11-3	CASSADGNQPQHF	TGTGCCAGCAGCGCGGACGGGAATCAGCCCCAGCATTTT
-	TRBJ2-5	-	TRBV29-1	CSASRVGGKTQYF	TGCAGCGCCAGCCGGGTTGGGGGAAAGACCCAGTACTTC
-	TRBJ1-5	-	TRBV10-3	CATGLDNQPQHF	TGTGCCACCGGGTTGGACAATCAGCCCCAGCATTTT
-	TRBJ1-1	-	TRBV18	CASSPQGGVTEAFF	TGTGCCAGCTCACCACAGGGGGGGGTCACTGAAGCTTTCTTT
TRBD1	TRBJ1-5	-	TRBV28	CASSLSGAGGPRPQHF	TGTGCCAGCAGTTTATCCGGGGCAGGGGGTCCGCGGCCCCAGCATTTT
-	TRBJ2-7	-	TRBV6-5	CASSSLPLDYEQYF	TGTGCCAGCAGCAGTTTGCCCTTGGACTACGAGCAGTACTTC
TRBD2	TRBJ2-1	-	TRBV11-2	CASSSLAGDNEQFF	TGTGCCAGCAGCTCTCTAGCGGGGGACAATGAGCAGTTCTTC
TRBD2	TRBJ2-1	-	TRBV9	CASSDRLAGAHYNEQFF	TGTGCCAGCAGCGATCGACTAGCGGGGGCCCATTACAATGAGCAGTTCTTC
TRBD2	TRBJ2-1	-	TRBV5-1	CASSPYLAGGYNEQFF	TGCGCCAGCAGCCCCTACCTAGCGGGGGGGTACAATGAGCAGTTCTTC
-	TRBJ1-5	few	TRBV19	CASNLGSGQPQHF	TGTGCCAGTAATCTGGGTTCAGGTCAGCCCCAGCATTTT
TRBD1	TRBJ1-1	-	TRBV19	CASSTTGAWGTEAFF	TGTGCCAGTAGTACCACAGGGGCCTGGGGCACTGAAGCTTTCTTT
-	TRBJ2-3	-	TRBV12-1	CASKGCTDTQYF	TGTGCCAGCAAGGGTTGCACAGATACGCAGTATTTT
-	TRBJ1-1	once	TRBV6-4	CASSDLVPRQWGNTEAFF	TGTGCCAGCAGTGACCTGGTCCCCAGACAGTGGGGGAACACTGAAGCTTTCTTT
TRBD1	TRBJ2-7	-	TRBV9	CASSVRTGGSYEQYF	TGTGCCAGCAGCGTCCGGACAGGGGGTTCCTACGAGCAGTACTTC
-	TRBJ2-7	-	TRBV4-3	CASSQSLDGPYEQYF	TGCGCCAGCAGCCAATCCCTGGACGGGCCCTACGAGCAGTACTTC
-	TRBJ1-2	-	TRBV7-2	CASSSAYGYTF	TGTGCCAGCAGCTCCGCGTATGGCTACACCTTC
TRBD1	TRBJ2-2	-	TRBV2	CAGTTGRTGELFF	TGTGCCGGAACGACAGGGCGCACCGGGGAGCTGTTTTTT
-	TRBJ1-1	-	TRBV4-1	CASSRQGGTEAFF	TGCGCCAGCAGCCGGCAAGGGGGGACTGAAGCTTTCTTT
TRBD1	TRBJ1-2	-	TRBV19	CASSDRGQVDYGYTF	TGTGCCAGTAGTGATAGGGGACAGGTTGACTATGGCTACACCTTC
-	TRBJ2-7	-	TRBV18	CASSPPRGLGSYEQYF	TGTGCCAGCTCACCCCCGCGGGGGCTTGGATCCTACGAGCAGTACTTC
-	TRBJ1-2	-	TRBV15	CATSRADRFGYGYTF	TGTGCCACCAGCAGAGCCGACAGGTTCGGCTATGGCTACACCTTC
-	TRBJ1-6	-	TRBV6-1	CASSERAQNSPLHF	TGTGCCAGCAGTGAGAGGGCCCAGAATTCACCCCTCCACTTT
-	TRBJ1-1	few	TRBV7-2	CASSPLQNTEAFF	TGTGCCAGCAGCCCTCTACAGAACACTGAAGCTTTCTTT
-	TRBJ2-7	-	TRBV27	CASSIRGVYEQYF	TGTGCCAGCAGTATCCGCGGGGTCTACGAGCAGTACTTC
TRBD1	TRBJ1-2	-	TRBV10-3	CAITGVQGARGYTF	TGTGCCATCACCGGAGTACAGGGGGCGCGCGGCTACACCTTC
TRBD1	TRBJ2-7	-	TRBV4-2	CASSQEEQGAYEQYF	TGTGCCAGCAGCCAAGAGGAACAGGGGGCTTACGAGCAGTACTTC
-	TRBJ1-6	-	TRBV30	CAWMGYNSPLHF	TGTGCCTGGATGGGGTACAATTCACCCCTCCACTTT
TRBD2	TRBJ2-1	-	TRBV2	CASSPTTSGGPNEQFF	TGTGCCAGCAGTCCTACGACTAGCGGGGGGCCCAATGAGCAGTTCTTC
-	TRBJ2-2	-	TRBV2	CASTVGVRTGELFF	TGTGCCAGCACGGTGGGGGTGAGGACCGGGGAGCTGTTTTTT
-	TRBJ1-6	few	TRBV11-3	CASSSGQFNSPLHF	TGTGCCAGCAGCTCAGGACAGTTTAATTCACCCCTCCACTTT
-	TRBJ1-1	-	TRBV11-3	CASSLAPSNTEAFF	TGTGCCAGCAGCTTAGCCCCCTCCAACACTGAAGCTTTCTTT
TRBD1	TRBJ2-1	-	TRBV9	CASSGTGTANEQFF	TGTGCCAGCAGCGGAACCGGGACAGCTAATGAGCAGTTCTTC
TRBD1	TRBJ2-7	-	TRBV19	CASSIDSGQGGNEQYF	TGTGCCAGTAGTATAGACTCGGGACAGGGAGGTAACGAGCAGTACTTC